This TCR beta chain was identified in a study of T cells after yellow fever vaccination. Each CDR3 protein gets one entry after TCRdb re-called the 5' RACE reads with MiXCR. Seen here are approximately 90,000 distinct CDR3 sequences, 4.5% to 6% observed once, and the top ten hold about 38%. The CDR3 length is 13 residues. Deletions cut 0 bases from V and 3 bases from J, with 8 bases between. Germline V gene lookup returns CDR1 SQVTM and CDR2 ANQGSEA. This clonotype came up many times. The genes are TRBV29-1 and TRBJ1-2; unclear D gene. This sequence originates from a man aged 18 to 30 who received the YFV17D yellow fever vaccine. This material consisted of CD8+ T cells sorted from PBMCs, taken 10 days after the yellow fever booster vaccination. The CDR3 DNA follows: TGCAGCGTTGAAGATAGCCACCACTATGGCTACACCTTC. Its translation: CSVEDSHHYGYTF.